This T cell receptor (beta chain) was sequenced during a study of shared clonotypes between healthy human individuals (TCRdb year 2020). The study in broad terms: A couple of women and a few men aged 18 to 49 years were included in the cohort. Per donor, three plates each were used for CD4 naive and CD4 memory, two for CD8 naive, and one for CD8 memory. The study deeply sequenced blood TCR repertoires of about five healthy adults to estimate repertoire size and the extent of clonotype sharing between individuals. To increase sequencing depth and limit assay-specific biases, different laboratories used diverse techniques to prepare libraries and sequence TCR repertoires. Each donor's leukapheresis produced roughly between about 0.8 and 10 billion PBMCs.

Using the deep immunoSEQ assay, TCR CDR3 regions were amplified from genomic DNA by multiplex PCR. Genomic DNA extracted from each cell subset was distributed evenly over all wells of several immunoSEQ 96-well plates, and each plate served as one replicate. Each replicate PCR for sorted subsets received approximately 220 ng genomic DNA, equal to roughly 33,000 T cell genomes. Purified libraries were measured with a Qubit 3.0 fluorometer, size-checked on a Bioanalyzer 2100, and measured again with the KAPA Library Quantification kit. A separate single-read 150-cycle Illumina NextSeq 550 flow cell was used to sequence each immunoSEQ 96-well plate. The authors processed their data as follows. Because only junctional sequences without quality scores were contained in the immunoSEQ output, filtering matching that applied to full-length reads could not be performed. Sequences were annotated with PyIR, a Python wrapper for IgBLAST v1.9, and V/J genes and CDR3 were assigned using IMGT germline references. Reads were removed for weak V/J assignments (E-value above 1e-6), missing CDR3, stop codons, out-of-frame junctions, or ambiguous translated residues. V3J clonotypes were defined as sequences sharing an identical inferred V gene, J gene, and CDR3 amino acid sequence. Percentage overlap between repertoires was calculated by dividing the number of shared unique clonotypes by the size of the smaller repertoire. RTK rarefaction, the Chao1 estimator, and Recon v2.1 estimates of unobserved clonotypes were used to assess repertoire richness. Generation probabilities for all TCRbeta clonotypes obtained by the gDNA method from a few donors were computed using OLGA. Entries here come from immuneACCESS through TCRdb and include only in-frame sequences with V and J called. Some clones fail to appear in such tables; in the studies checked, an unresolved V gene covers under half of the shortfall, and the cause of the remainder is unknown. For V, J and clone size, that table is used; D and trimming come from the DNA. The sample contains some 2.1 million clones, roughly 95% of them found a single time. 0.85% to 1.3% of the sample is in the top ten clones.

As for this clone: The specificity of this receptor is unknown. No qualities accompany the bases; no much larger clone lies one base away.

The full study reports these points: Only blood was sampled, and tissue TCR repertoires likely differ from those in blood. When several donors were compared, the shared fraction of clonotypes was around 5% for naive CD4, roughly 3.3% for naive CD8, 2.3% for memory CD4, and 0.35% to 0.4% for memory CD8. Clonotypes shared by all four sorted-subset donors showed higher generation probabilities than non-shared clonotypes. Estimated clonotype richness was generally larger for naive than for memory subsets. Rarefaction of sorted-subset datasets indicated incomplete sequencing despite the large sequencing depth. Pairwise subsampling led to the expectation that sequencing depth would affect the degree of clonotype sharing among donors. The small number of donors limited the genetic and exposure-history diversity represented.

From its cysteine to its phenylalanine, the CDR3 spans 17 amino acids. This entry keeps only the CDR3 DNA: 51 bases, framed from base 1. CDR1 and CDR2, looked up from the germline V gene, are SGHDN and FVKESK. Relative to germline, V is missing 3 bases and J is missing 8 bases, with 11 bases of the junction outside any gene match. CD8 naive samples consisted of CD45RO-negative cells that were positively selected for CCR7, yielding a CD45RA+CCR7+ population without TemRA cells. Healthy HIV-negative adults with no recently reported acute infections or vaccinations were included as donors. Every donor was a Caucasian adult living in Nashville, Tennessee, USA. Blood was collected by leukapheresis, and PBMCs were isolated by Ficoll-Histopaque density gradient centrifugation and then cryopreserved in liquid nitrogen vapor phase. Analytical flow cytometry was used to check the purity and quantity of every magnetically sorted T cell population. Each sorted fraction had its genomic DNA isolated and then quantified by UV absorbance on a Nanodrop 2000c.

The clonotype comes from a man younger than 30 in good health. The chain is assembled from TRBV14 and TRBJ2-1, and TRBD2 matches 12 of the central bases. The sample consisted of naive CD8+ T cells sorted from blood. What the cell subset or site label conveys for this sample: CD45RA+CCR7+. The nucleotides read TGTGCCAGCAGCCAGGCCGGGACTAGCGGGTCTTTAGATGAGCAGTTCTTC. This translates into CASSQAGTSGSLDEQFF.